The clone carrying this TCR beta chain was seen once. Its matching antigen is unknown. The length of the CDR3 is 15 residues. In germline, CDR1 is SGHVS, CDR2 FNYEAQ. Vbeta (60) and Jbeta (13) primers were used in the PCR. Measured with immunoSEQ multiplex PCR; TCRdb has only the in-frame clones, and not every one. Among around 44,000 clones listed, roughly 87% were seen once. The record originates from a study of cytomegalovirus exposure and HLA in healthy donors. Findings and caveats of the study: Later analysis found that TCR beta chains associated with HLA were more clonally expanded than other, equally common chains. 87-base-pair reads could not separate some V segments, including TRBV6-2 and TRBV6-3. Sequencing depth roughly uniform across donors was assumed in presence/absence analyses. Prior analysis indicated that the majority of TCR beta V segments exhibited productivity approximately 90% or approximately 30% of the time.

The source is a woman aged 40 to 49 in good health and CMV-seropositive. This chain links TRBV7-6 with TRBJ2-5; D perhaps matches TRBD1 (6 bases). The J call is uncertain, as TRBJ2-7 better fits the DNA end. What was sequenced was PBMCs. For the CDR3, the DNA is TGTGCCAGCAGCTCAAACTTCGACAGGACCTACGAGCAGTACTTC. Encoded protein: CASSSNFDRTYEQYF.